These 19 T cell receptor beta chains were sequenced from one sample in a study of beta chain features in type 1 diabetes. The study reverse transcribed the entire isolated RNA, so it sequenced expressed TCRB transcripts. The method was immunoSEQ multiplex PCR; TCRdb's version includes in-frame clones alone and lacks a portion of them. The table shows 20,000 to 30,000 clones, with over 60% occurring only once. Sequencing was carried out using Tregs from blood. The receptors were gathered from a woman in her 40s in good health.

The chain's CDR3 is CASEIQGGTPLHF. As DNA, the CDR3 is TGCGCCAGCGAGATACAGGGAGGGACACCCCTCCACTTT. The V and J genes are TRBV10-2 and TRBJ1-6; the D gene is possibly TRBD1 (6 bases). Per the germline V gene, CDR1 is WSHSY and CDR2 is SAAADI. The CDR3 extends over 13 amino acids. V was trimmed by 8 bases and J by 11 bases, leaving 16 bases between them.

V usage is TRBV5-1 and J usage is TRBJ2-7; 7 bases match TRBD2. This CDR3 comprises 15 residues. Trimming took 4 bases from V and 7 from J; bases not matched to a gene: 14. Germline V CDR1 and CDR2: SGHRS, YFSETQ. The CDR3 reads CASSGVAGPAGEQYF. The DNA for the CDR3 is TGCGCCAGCAGCGGCGTAGCGGGTCCGGCGGGAGAGCAGTACTTC.

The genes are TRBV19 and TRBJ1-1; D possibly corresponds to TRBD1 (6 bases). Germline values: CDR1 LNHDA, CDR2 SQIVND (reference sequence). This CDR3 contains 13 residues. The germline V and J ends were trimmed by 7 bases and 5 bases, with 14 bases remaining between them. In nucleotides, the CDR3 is TGTGCCAGTACGGCGGGGGCGAAGACTGAAGCTTTCTTT. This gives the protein CASTAGAKTEAFF. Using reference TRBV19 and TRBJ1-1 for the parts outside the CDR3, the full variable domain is DGGITQSPKYLFRKEGQNVTLSCEQNLNHDAMYWYRQDPGQGLRLIYYSQIVNDFQKGDIAEGYSVSREKKESFPLTVTSAQKNPTAFYLCASTAGAKTEAFFGQGTRLTVV.

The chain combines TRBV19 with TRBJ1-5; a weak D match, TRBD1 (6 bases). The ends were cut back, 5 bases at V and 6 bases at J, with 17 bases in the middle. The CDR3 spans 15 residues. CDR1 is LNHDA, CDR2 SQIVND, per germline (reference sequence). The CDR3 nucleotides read TGTGCCAGTAGTCTCCTTCGAGGGGGATCTCAGCCCCAGCATTTT. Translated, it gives CASSLLRGGSQPQHF.

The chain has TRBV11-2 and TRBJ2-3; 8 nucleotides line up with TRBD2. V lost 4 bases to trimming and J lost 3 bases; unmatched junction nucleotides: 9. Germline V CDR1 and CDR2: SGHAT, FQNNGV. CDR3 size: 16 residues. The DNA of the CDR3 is TGTGCCAGCAGCTCCCCGGGGGGGCCGAGGACAGATACGCAGTATTTT. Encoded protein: CASSSPGGPRTDTQYF.

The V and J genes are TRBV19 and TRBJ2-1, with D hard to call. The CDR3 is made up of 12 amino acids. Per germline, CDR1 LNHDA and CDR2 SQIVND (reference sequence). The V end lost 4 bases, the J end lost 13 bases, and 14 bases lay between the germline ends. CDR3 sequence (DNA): TGTGCCAGTAGTAGCCTCGGTCTCCGCCAGTTCTTC. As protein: CASSSLGLRQFF.

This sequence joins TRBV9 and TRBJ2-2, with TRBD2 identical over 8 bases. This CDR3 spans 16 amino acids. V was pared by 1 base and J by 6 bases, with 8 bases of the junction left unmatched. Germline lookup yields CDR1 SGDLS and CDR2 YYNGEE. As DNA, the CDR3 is TGTGCCAGCAGCGTAAAACCCGGGGGGGCGCCCGGGGAGCTGTTTTTT. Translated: CASSVKPGGAPGELFF.

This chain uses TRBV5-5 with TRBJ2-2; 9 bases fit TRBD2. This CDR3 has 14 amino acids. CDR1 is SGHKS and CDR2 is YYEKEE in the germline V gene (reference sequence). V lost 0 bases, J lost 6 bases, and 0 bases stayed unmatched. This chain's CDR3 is CASSLGGGAGELFF. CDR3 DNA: TGTGCCAGCAGCTTGGGCGGGGGGGCCGGGGAGCTGTTTTTT.

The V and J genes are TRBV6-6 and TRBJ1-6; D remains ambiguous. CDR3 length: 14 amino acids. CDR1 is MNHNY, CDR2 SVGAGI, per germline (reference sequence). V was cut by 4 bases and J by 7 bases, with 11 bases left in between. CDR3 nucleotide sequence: TGTGCCAGCAGTTCCACTCTGTCCAATTCACCCCTCCACTTT. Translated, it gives CASSSTLSNSPLHF.

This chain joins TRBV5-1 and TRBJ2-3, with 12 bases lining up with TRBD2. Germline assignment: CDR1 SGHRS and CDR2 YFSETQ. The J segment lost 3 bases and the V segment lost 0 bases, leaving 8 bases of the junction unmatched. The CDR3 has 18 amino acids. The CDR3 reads CASSLATGLAGKTDTQYF. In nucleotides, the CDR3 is TGCGCCAGCAGCTTGGCCACAGGACTAGCGGGGAAAACAGATACGCAGTATTTT.

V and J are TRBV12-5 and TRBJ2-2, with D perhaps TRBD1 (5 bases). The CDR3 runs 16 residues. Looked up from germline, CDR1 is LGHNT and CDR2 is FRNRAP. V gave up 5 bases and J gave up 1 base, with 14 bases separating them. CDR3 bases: TGTGCTAGTGGTCAGGGCAGGGTAGGGAACACCGGGGAGCTGTTTTTT. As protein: CASGQGRVGNTGELFF.

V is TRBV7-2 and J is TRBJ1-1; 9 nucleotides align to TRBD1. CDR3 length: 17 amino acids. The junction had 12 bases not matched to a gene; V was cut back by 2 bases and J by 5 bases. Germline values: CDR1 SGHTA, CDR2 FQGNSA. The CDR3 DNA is TGTGCCAGCAGCTTACTAAACCCGGGACAGGGACGAACTGAAGCTTTCTTT. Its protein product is CASSLLNPGQGRTEAFF.

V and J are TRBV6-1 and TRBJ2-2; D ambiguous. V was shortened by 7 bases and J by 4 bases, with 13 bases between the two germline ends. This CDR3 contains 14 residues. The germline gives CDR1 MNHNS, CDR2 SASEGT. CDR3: CASKLSGRTGELFF. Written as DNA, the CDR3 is TGTGCCAGCAAACTATCCGGCCGCACCGGGGAGCTGTTTTTT.

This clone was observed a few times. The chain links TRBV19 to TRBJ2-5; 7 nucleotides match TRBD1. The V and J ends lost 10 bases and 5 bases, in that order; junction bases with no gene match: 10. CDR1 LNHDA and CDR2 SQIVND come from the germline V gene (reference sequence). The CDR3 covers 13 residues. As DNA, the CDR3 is TGTGCCACCCGACAGGGTGTTTCGGAGACCCAGTACTTC. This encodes CATRQGVSETQYF.

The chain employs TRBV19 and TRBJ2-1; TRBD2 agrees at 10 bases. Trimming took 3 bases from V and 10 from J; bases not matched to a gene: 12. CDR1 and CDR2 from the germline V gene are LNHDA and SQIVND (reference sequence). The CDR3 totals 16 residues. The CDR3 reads CASSMASGGRAGEQFF. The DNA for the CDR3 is TGTGCCAGTAGTATGGCTAGCGGGGGACGGGCAGGAGAGCAGTTCTTC.

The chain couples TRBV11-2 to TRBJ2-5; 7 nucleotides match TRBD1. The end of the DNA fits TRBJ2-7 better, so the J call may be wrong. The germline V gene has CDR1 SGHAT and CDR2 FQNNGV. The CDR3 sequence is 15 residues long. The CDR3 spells CASSLGWTGGNEQYF. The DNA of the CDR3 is TGTGCCAGCAGCTTGGGTTGGACAGGCGGAAACGAGCAGTACTTC.

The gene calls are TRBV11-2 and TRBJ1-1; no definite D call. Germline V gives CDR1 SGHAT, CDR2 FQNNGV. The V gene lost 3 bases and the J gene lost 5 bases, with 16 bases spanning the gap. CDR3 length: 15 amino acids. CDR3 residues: CASSFLSRLLTEAFF. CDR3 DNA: TGTGCCAGCAGCTTTCTATCCAGGTTGCTTACTGAAGCTTTCTTT.

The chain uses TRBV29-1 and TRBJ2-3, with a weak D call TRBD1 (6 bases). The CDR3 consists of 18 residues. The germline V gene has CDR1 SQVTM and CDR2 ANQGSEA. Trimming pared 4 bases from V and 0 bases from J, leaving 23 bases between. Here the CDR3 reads CSVGGPSGQADSTDTQYF. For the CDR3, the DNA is TGCAGCGTTGGGGGGCCCTCCGGGCAGGCCGATAGCACAGATACGCAGTATTTT.

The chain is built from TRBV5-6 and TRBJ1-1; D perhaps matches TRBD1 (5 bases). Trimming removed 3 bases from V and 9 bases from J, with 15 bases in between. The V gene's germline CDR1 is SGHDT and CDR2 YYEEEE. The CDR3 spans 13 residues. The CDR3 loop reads CASSYSDSNKAFF. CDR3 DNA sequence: TGTGCCAGCAGCTACTCAGACAGCAATAAAGCTTTCTTT.